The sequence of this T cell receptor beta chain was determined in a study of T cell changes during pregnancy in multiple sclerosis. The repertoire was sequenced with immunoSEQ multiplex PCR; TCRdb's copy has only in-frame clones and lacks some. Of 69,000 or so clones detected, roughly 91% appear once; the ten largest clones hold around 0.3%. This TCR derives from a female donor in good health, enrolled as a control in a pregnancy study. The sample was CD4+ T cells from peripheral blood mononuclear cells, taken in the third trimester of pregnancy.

The CDR3, as DNA: TGTGCCATCAGAGAGACAGCAGGCTACACCTTC. The encoded protein is CAIRETAGYTF. The chain employs TRBV10-3 and TRBJ1-2; D is possibly TRBD1 (5 bases). The V end was cut by 6 bases, the J end by 8 bases, with 10 bases between. The germline V gene has CDR1 ENHRY and CDR2 SYGVKD. This CDR3 is built from 11 residues.